This T cell receptor (beta chain) was identified during a study of technical replicates of blood from a handful of donors. The method was immunoSEQ multiplex PCR; TCRdb's version includes in-frame clones alone and lacks a portion of them. The profile covers about 66,000 clones, with approximately 90% appearing a single time and approximately 0.38% taken by the ten largest. Trimming shortened V by 0 bases and J by 7 bases, and 15 bases separated the two germline ends. Per germline, CDR1 SGHTA and CDR2 FQGNSA. The length of the CDR3 is 15 residues. J is TRBJ1-2 and V is TRBV7-2, with D possibly TRBD1 on 5 matching bases. Source material: T cells isolated from PBMCs. The sequence derives from a human donor in good health. The CDR3 spells CASSLAGSRGSGYTF. The CDR3 region has the DNA TGTGCCAGCAGCTTAGCTGGGTCTCGGGGGTCTGGCTACACCTTC.